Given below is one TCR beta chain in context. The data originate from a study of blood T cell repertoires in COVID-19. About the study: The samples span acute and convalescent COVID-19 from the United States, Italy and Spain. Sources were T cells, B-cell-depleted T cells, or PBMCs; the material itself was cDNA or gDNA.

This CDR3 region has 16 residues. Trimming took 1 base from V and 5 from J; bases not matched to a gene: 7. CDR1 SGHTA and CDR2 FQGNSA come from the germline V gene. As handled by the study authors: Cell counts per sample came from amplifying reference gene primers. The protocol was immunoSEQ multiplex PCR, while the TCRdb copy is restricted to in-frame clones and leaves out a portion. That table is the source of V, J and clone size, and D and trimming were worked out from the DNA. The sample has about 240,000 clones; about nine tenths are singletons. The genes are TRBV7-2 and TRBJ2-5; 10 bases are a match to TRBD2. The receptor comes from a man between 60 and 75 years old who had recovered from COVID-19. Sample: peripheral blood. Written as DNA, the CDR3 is TGTGCCAGCAGCTTAGGGCTAGCGGGGGTCCCTGAGACCCAGTACTTC. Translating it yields CASSLGLAGVPETQYF.